These T cell receptor beta chains were read from a single sample in a study of response to subunit inactivated influenza vaccine. One entry per CDR3 protein, called by TCRdb with MiXCR from the RT-PCR reads. The sample consists of about 170,000 distinct CDR3 sequences, roughly 12% of them appearing once. Separately, the same data were catalogued under a study of T cells expressing NK-cell markers.

Specimen: CD8+ T cells sorted from PBMCs, collected 11 to 12 days after vaccination. These receptors originate from a man aged 45-65 years who received an inactivated influenza vaccine. Both conserved end residues are part of each CDR3. A D gene is named only where the DNA matches it firmly. Size values are once, few and many counts, or a class for expanded clones, and some rows have none.

TRBJ2-5,TRBV6-6,many,TRBD2,CASSAGGEETQYF,TGTGCCAGCTCGGCGGGAGGGGAAGAGACCCAGTACTTC
TRBJ2-7,TRBV7-9,few,TRBD1,CASSSRDRLSYEQYF,TGTGCCAGCAGCTCCCGGGACAGGCTATCCTACGAGCAGTACTTC
TRBJ2-4,TRBV11-2,-,TRBD2,CASSFYTSGSGGNIQYF,TGTGCCAGCAGCTTTTATACTAGCGGGAGTGGAGGAAACATTCAGTACTTC
TRBJ2-7,TRBV28,-,-,CASTPDTGVLEQYF,TGTGCCAGCACTCCAGATACGGGCGTTCTCGAGCAGTACTTC
TRBJ1-1,TRBV13,few,-,CASSPRGVGIANTEAFF,TGTGCCAGCAGCCCGAGGGGGGTGGGGATCGCGAACACTGAAGCTTTCTTT
TRBJ2-2,TRBV25-1,few,TRBD2,CASSERTSGVLGTGELFF,TGTGCCAGCAGTGAAAGGACTAGCGGGGTCCTGGGCACCGGGGAGCTGTTTTTT
TRBJ1-2,TRBV5-5,few,-,CASSLEGSYGYTF,TGTGCCAGCAGCTTGGAAGGCAGCTATGGCTACACCTTC
TRBJ1-2,TRBV12-3/TRBV12-4,many,-,CASSSGNGYTF,TGTGCCAGCAGTTCAGGGAATGGCTACACCTTC
TRBJ2-7,TRBV6-1,-,TRBD2,CATTGLAGDEQYF,TGTGCCACCACAGGACTAGCGGGGGACGAGCAGTACTTC
TRBJ2-1,TRBV27,-,TRBD1,CASRDRGSDEQFF,TGTGCCAGCCGGGACAGGGGGTCCGATGAGCAGTTCTTC
TRBJ2-3,TRBV7-9,-,TRBD2,CATTYQRGAYGTQYF,TGTGCCACCACTTATCAGCGGGGGGCCTATGGTACGCAGTATTTT
TRBJ2-5,TRBV2,few,TRBD2,CASSALAGGPQETQYF,TGTGCCAGCAGTGCCCTGGCGGGGGGTCCCCAAGAGACCCAGTACTTC
TRBJ1-1,TRBV13,-,-,CASSSSGTMNTEAFF,TGTGCCAGCAGCTCTTCAGGAACTATGAACACTGAAGCTTTCTTT
TRBJ2-1,TRBV12-3/TRBV12-4,few,TRBD2,CASSFLAGDNEQFF,TGTGCCAGCAGTTTCCTAGCGGGGGATAATGAGCAGTTCTTC
TRBJ2-2,TRBV29-1,-,-,CSVEGATNTGELFF,TGCAGCGTTGAGGGGGCGACGAACACCGGGGAGCTGTTTTTT
TRBJ2-5,TRBV4-3,few,-,CASSQVNGVGGETQYF,TGCGCCAGCAGCCAAGTAAACGGGGTCGGAGGAGAGACCCAGTACTTC
TRBJ2-7,TRBV4-2,few,TRBD2,CASSQERGGKTYEQYF,TGTGCCAGCAGCCAAGAACGCGGGGGGAAAACCTACGAGCAGTACTTC
TRBJ2-1,TRBV20-1,few,TRBD1,CSARVRWGQGNEQFF,TGCAGTGCTAGAGTCCGCTGGGGACAGGGTAATGAGCAGTTCTTC
TRBJ2-3,TRBV6-2/TRBV6-3,many,-,CASSYGSGDTQYF,TGTGCCAGCAGTTACGGATCCGGGGATACGCAGTATTTT
TRBJ2-2,TRBV27,few,-,CASSLSGAGHFSLSTGELFF,TGTGCCAGCAGTTTATCGGGGGCAGGGCATTTCTCATTGAGCACCGGGGAGCTGTTTTTT
TRBJ1-1,TRBV28,-,-,CASSFRSGEGGTEAFF,TGTGCCAGCAGTTTTAGGTCAGGGGAGGGGGGCACTGAAGCTTTCTTT
TRBJ2-3,TRBV6-1,few,TRBD2,CASTHGIAGVTDTQYF,TGTGCCAGCACCCACGGGATAGCGGGGGTCACAGATACGCAGTATTTT
TRBJ1-2,TRBV14,few,-,CASSHGHNYGYTF,TGTGCCAGCAGCCACGGACATAACTATGGCTACACCTTC
TRBJ2-7,TRBV12-3/TRBV12-4,-,-,CASSPAGVTYEQYF,TGTGCCAGCAGCCCTGCCGGGGTCACCTACGAGCAGTACTTC
TRBJ2-1,TRBV11-2,few,TRBD1,CASSPRRTGPSSYNEQFF,TGTGCCAGCAGCCCAAGGCGGACAGGGCCGAGCTCCTACAATGAGCAGTTCTTC
TRBJ1-4,TRBV12-3/TRBV12-4,few,TRBD1,CASSPKTGLNEKLFF,TGTGCCAGCAGCCCAAAGACAGGGCTTAATGAAAAACTGTTTTTT
TRBJ2-7,TRBV6-2/TRBV6-3,-,-,CASSYAASVSYEQYF,TGTGCCAGCAGTTACGCGGCTTCCGTTAGTTACGAGCAGTACTTC
TRBJ1-1,TRBV5-1,-,-,CASRPGSFMNTEAFF,TGCGCCAGCAGACCCGGTAGCTTCATGAACACTGAAGCTTTCTTT
TRBJ2-1,TRBV2,-,-,CASSSGAGQFF,TGTGCCAGCAGTTCAGGGGCCGGGCAGTTCTTC
TRBJ2-1,TRBV5-1,many,-,CASSLVQGRVNEQFF,TGCGCCAGCAGCTTGGTGCAGGGAAGGGTCAATGAGCAGTTCTTC
TRBJ2-3,TRBV6-2/TRBV6-3,few,-,CASNTPWTDTQYF,TGTGCCAGCAACACCCCGTGGACAGATACGCAGTATTTT
TRBJ2-1,TRBV7-9,few,-,CASSLAAAGYNEQFF,TGTGCCAGCAGCTTAGCAGCGGCGGGATACAATGAGCAGTTCTTC
TRBJ1-6,TRBV6-1,-,-,CASSAGRSRSYNSPLHF,TGTGCCAGCAGTGCGGGCCGGAGCCGATCTTATAATTCACCCCTCCACTTT